These 29 T cell receptor beta chains share one sample of origin, sequenced in a study of cytomegalovirus exposure and HLA in healthy donors. PCR used 60 Vbeta primers and 13 Jbeta primers. Sequencing was performed with immunoSEQ multiplex PCR; in TCRdb, only in-frame clones are kept and a portion is missing. Of 130,000 or so clones listed, around three quarters were seen once; the top ten hold 4.5% to 5.5%. The source material was PBMCs. All receptors derive from a man in his thirties or forties in good health and CMV-seronegative.

The chain couples TRBV28 to TRBJ2-3; 9 bases align to TRBD2. The CDR3 loop spans 15 amino acids. Looked up from germline, CDR1 is MDHEN and CDR2 is SYDVKM. J lost 2 bases, V lost 8 bases, and 8 bases had no gene match. CDR3 nucleotides: TGTGCCAGCGGATGGGCGGGGGGGACCACAGATACGCAGTATTTT. Its protein is CASGWAGGTTDTQYF.

Concerning this clone: Sequence at one end of the junction differs from germline and may be a read error. The chain has TRBV7-7 and TRBJ2-3; tentatively, D is TRBD2 (7 bases). CDR1 SSHAT and CDR2 FNYEAQ come from the germline V gene (reference sequence). The CDR3 spans 15 residues. CDR3 DNA sequence: TGTGCTAGCAGCTTAGACGGGGGGCCCGGAGATACGCAGTATTTT. Amino acids: CASSLDGGPGDTQYF. The full variable domain, its missing parts supplied by reference TRBV7-7 and TRBJ2-3, is GAGVSQSPRYKVTKRGQDVTLRCDPISSHATLYWYQQALGQGPEFLTYFNYEAQPDKSGLPSDRFSAERPEGSISTLTIQRTEQRDSAMYRCASSLDGGPGDTQYFGPGTRLTVL.

This sequence joins TRBV28 and TRBJ2-7; 7 bases fit TRBD2. CDR1 and CDR2 from the germline V gene are MDHEN and SYDVKM. The CDR3 consists of 15 residues. The V segment lost 3 bases and the J segment 1 base; nucleotides outside the gene matches: 6. CDR3: CASSLPGGGSYEQYF. CDR3 nucleotide sequence: TGTGCCAGCAGTTTGCCTGGCGGGGGTTCCTACGAGCAGTACTTC.

The rearrangement uses TRBV4-1 and TRBJ1-1; 7 positions match TRBD1. Germline CDR1 reads MGHRA; CDR2 reads YSYEKL. This CDR3 comprises 14 residues. V was clipped by 1 base and J by 2 bases; unmatched bases: 1. The CDR3 spells CASSQGDSNTEAFF. In DNA, the CDR3 is TGCGCCAGCAGCCAAGGGGACAGCAACACTGAAGCTTTCTTT.

The chain uses TRBV27 and TRBJ2-7, with 10 bases identical to TRBD2. V lost 4 bases and J lost 1; bases outside the gene matches: 1. CDR3 length: 14 residues. Germline lookup yields CDR1 MNHEY and CDR2 SMNVEV (reference sequence). This CDR3 reads CASSWTSGSYEQYF. Written as DNA, the CDR3 is TGTGCCAGCAGTTGGACTAGCGGATCCTACGAGCAGTACTTC.

V usage is TRBV27 and J usage is TRBJ1-5; 7 bases agree with TRBD1. Germline CDR1 MNHEY, CDR2 SMNVEV (reference sequence). The CDR3 sequence is 14 residues long. The trim removed 0 bases at V and 4 bases at J, leaving 0 bases unmatched. This CDR3 reads CASSLSDRNQPQHF. In DNA form, the CDR3 reads TGTGCCAGCAGTTTATCGGACAGGAATCAGCCCCAGCATTTT.

The chain employs TRBV29-1 and TRBJ1-1, with 9 bases aligning to TRBD1. The CDR3 is made up of 16 amino acids. The germline V gene encodes CDR1 SQVTM and CDR2 ANQGSEA. V was pared by 5 bases and J by 0 bases, with 10 bases of the junction left unmatched. This CDR3 reads CSVPGRDRAMNTEAFF. The DNA of the CDR3 is TGCAGCGTTCCGGGGCGGGACAGGGCTATGAACACTGAAGCTTTCTTT.

The chain is built from TRBV5-1 and TRBJ2-5; 12 bases align to TRBD2. CDR3 length: 17 residues. CDR1 SGHRS and CDR2 YFSETQ come from the germline V gene. V lost 6 bases to trimming and J lost 5 bases; unmatched junction nucleotides: 14. The CDR3: CASTDRLAGVRGETQYF. Here the CDR3 DNA reads TGCGCCAGCACGGACAGACTAGCGGGAGTCCGCGGTGAGACCCAGTACTTC.

This clone has more than one count but fewer than ten. The chain employs TRBV30 and TRBJ1-3; D is perhaps TRBD1 (5 bases). The CDR3 extends over 13 amino acids. Germline CDR1 reads GTSNPN; CDR2 reads SVGIG (reference sequence). Trimming removed 2 bases at V and 7 bases at J, with 12 bases between. The DNA of the CDR3 is TGTGCCTGGAGTCCGGGGGGTGGGAACACCATATATTTT. Protein: CAWSPGGGNTIYF.

The genes are TRBV7-2 and TRBJ2-5; 8 nucleotides line up with TRBD2. The CDR3 is 16 residues long. In germline, CDR1 is SGHTA, CDR2 FQGNSA. Unmatched junction bases numbered 8, after V lost 5 bases and J lost 0 bases. CDR3 in DNA: TGTGCCAGCAGCAATGGACTAGCCAAGTACCAAGAGACCCAGTACTTC. Its translation is CASSNGLAKYQETQYF.

This chain connects TRBV5-1 to TRBJ2-1, with D maybe TRBD1 (6 bases). The CDR3 has 14 amino acids. Deletions cut 3 bases from V and 5 bases from J, with 12 bases between. Germline V CDR1 and CDR2: SGHRS, YFSETQ. The CDR3 DNA reads TGCGCCAGCAGCTACTGGGACACCAACAATGAGCAGTTCTTC. This codes for CASSYWDTNNEQFF. The variable domain in full, with the rest retrieved from reference TRBV5-1 and TRBJ2-1, is KAGVTQTPRYLIKTRGQQVTLSCSPISGHRSVSWYQQTPGQGLQFLFEYFSETQRNKGNFPGRFSGRQFSNSRSEMNVSTLELGDSALYLCASSYWDTNNEQFFGPGTRLTVL.

The J gene is TRBJ1-1, the V gene TRBV5-1, with TRBD1 identical over 12 bases. The junction had 9 bases not matched to a gene; V was cut back by 4 bases and J by 2 bases. The length of the CDR3 is 17 residues. Germline V gene data show CDR1 as SGHRS and CDR2 as YFSETQ. CDR3 sequence: CASSPFRDRGPNTEAFF. In DNA form, the CDR3 reads TGCGCCAGCAGCCCCTTTCGGGACAGGGGGCCAAACACTGAAGCTTTCTTT.

This clone occurred a few times. Here the CDR3 DNA reads TGCGCCAGCAGCCAGCCGGGGAGCTCCTACAATGAGCAGTTCTTC. Translating it yields CASSQPGSSYNEQFF. The chain carries TRBV4-3 and TRBJ2-1; perhaps TRBD2 as D (5 bases). The CDR3 extends over 15 amino acids. The germline CDR1 and CDR2 sequences are LGHNA and YSLEER. With 3 bases removed from V and 0 bases from J, the gap between germline ends came to 9 bases.

The chain carries TRBV5-1 and TRBJ1-2; D is possibly TRBD1 (5 bases). The CDR3 has 12 amino acids. Germline values: CDR1 SGHRS, CDR2 YFSETQ. Trimming removed 0 bases from V and 6 bases from J, with 6 bases in between. The CDR3 spells CASSLGQHGYTF. The CDR3 DNA sequence: TGCGCCAGCAGCTTGGGACAGCATGGCTACACCTTC.

This sequence joins TRBV6-1 and TRBJ2-7, with 9 bases fitting TRBD2. J lost 2 bases, V lost 2 bases, and 4 bases had no gene match. The CDR3 is 15 residues long. Germline V CDR1 and CDR2: MNHNS, SASEGT. CDR3 sequence (DNA): TGTGCCAGCAGTGAAAGTGCGGGAGGGACCTACGAGCAGTACTTC. Translation: CASSESAGGTYEQYF.

The chain couples TRBV28 to TRBJ2-1; a weak D match, TRBD1 (6 bases). Germline lookup yields CDR1 MDHEN and CDR2 SYDVKM. CDR3 length: 16 residues. With 5 bases removed from V and 0 bases from J, the gap between germline ends came to 14 bases. The CDR3 spells CASSPFRGSSYNEQFF. CDR3 coding DNA: TGTGCCAGCAGTCCCTTTAGGGGGAGCTCCTACAATGAGCAGTTCTTC.

The gene calls are TRBV6-5 and TRBJ1-1; possible D gene TRBD1, 6 bases. Germline-derived CDR1 and CDR2 are MNHEY and SVGAGI. The CDR3 runs to 16 residues. Trimming cost V 2 bases and J 1 base, with 14 bases left between them. This CDR3 reads CASSYRNRARNTEAFF. CDR3 DNA sequence: TGTGCCAGCAGTTACCGAAACAGGGCGAGGAACACTGAAGCTTTCTTT.

This clone was counted a few times. The chain recombines TRBV4-3 with TRBJ2-2, with 8 bases aligning to TRBD2. V shed 3 bases, J shed 5 bases, and the junction held 5 bases outside the gene matches. This CDR3 is built from 15 residues. Germline V gives CDR1 LGHNA, CDR2 YSLEER. The CDR3 sequence is CASSQGSGNTGELFF. The CDR3 DNA sequence: TGCGCCAGCAGCCAGGGTAGCGGGAATACCGGGGAGCTGTTTTTT.

This sequence joins TRBV30 and TRBJ2-3, with D possibly being TRBD2 (5 bases). V was cut by 4 bases and J by 5 bases, with 16 bases left in between. The CDR3 is made up of 14 amino acids. Germline CDR1 reads GTSNPN; CDR2 reads SVGIG (reference sequence). CDR3 region: CAWNKAAPGDTQYF. DNA for the CDR3: TGTGCCTGGAACAAAGCGGCGCCAGGAGATACGCAGTATTTT.

The CDR3 bases are TGTGCTGCCCTCGGGACAGGGCATAACTATGGCTACACCTTC. Its protein is CAALGTGHNYGYTF. This rearrangement joins TRBV30 to TRBJ1-2, with 9 bases fitting TRBD1. This CDR3 is 14 amino acids long. In germline, CDR1 is GTSNPN, CDR2 SVGIG (reference sequence). Variable domain in full (rest from reference TRBV30 and TRBJ1-2): SQTIHQWPATLVQPVGSPLSLECTVEGTSNPNLYWYRQAAGRGLQLLFYSVGIGQISSEVPQNLSASRPQDRQFILSSKKLLLSDSGFYLCAALGTGHNYGYTFGSGTRLTVV.

CDR3 sequence reads: CASSLAPTGGRSYTF. CDR3 nucleotides: TGTGCCAGCAGCTTGGCCCCTACAGGGGGCAGGAGCTACACCTTC. The rearrangement links TRBV5-6 to TRBJ1-2; 9 bases map to TRBD1. The length of the CDR3 is 15 residues. The V and J ends lost 0 bases and 9 bases, in that order; junction bases with no gene match: 9. Germline CDR1 is SGHDT and CDR2 is YYEEEE.

The chain couples TRBV5-1 to TRBJ1-6; 9 nucleotides agree with TRBD1. Germline CDR1 SGHRS, CDR2 YFSETQ. The V segment lost 5 bases and the J segment 3 bases; nucleotides outside the gene matches: 15. The CDR3 length is 19 residues. CDR3 DNA sequence: TGCGCCAGCAGTCCCGGGACAGGGACAAGATGGGGCTATAATTCACCCCTCCACTTT. Amino acid sequence: CASSPGTGTRWGYNSPLHF.

The J gene is TRBJ2-5, the V gene TRBV4-2, with a possible D match to TRBD1 (7 bases). Germline V gives CDR1 LGHNA, CDR2 YNFKEQ. The CDR3 spans 15 residues. V lost 1 base and J lost 2, with 11 bases in between. CDR3 protein: CASSQGGTEQETQYF. CDR3 coding DNA: TGTGCCAGCAGCCAAGGCGGGACAGAACAAGAGACCCAGTACTTC.

This chain joins TRBV5-1 and TRBJ1-1, with D hard to call. Per the germline V gene, CDR1 is SGHRS and CDR2 is YFSETQ. CDR3 length: 14 residues. The V gene lost 6 bases and the J gene lost 2 bases, with 14 bases spanning the gap. The CDR3 loop is CASNQMAPNTEAFF. The CDR3 DNA reads as TGCGCCAGCAACCAAATGGCCCCTAACACTGAAGCTTTCTTT.

The count of this clone is one. The rearrangement uses TRBV27 and TRBJ1-1; weak D call: TRBD1 (5 bases). This CDR3 contains 13 residues. Trimming pared 10 bases from V and 1 base from J, leaving 13 bases between. The germline V gene encodes CDR1 MNHEY and CDR2 SMNVEV (reference sequence). The CDR3 nucleotides are TGTGCCACCGCGCAGGGCGCGAACACTGAAGCTTTCTTT. Its protein is CATAQGANTEAFF.

The chain employs TRBV2 and TRBJ1-5; D is possibly TRBD1 (5 bases). This CDR3 contains 14 residues. Trimming left V 6 bases short and J 10 bases short, with 19 bases between. Germline CDR1 is SNHLY and CDR2 is FYNNEI. CDR3: CASRPKITGGPQHF. The CDR3 nucleotides are TGTGCCAGCAGGCCTAAGATCACCGGGGGACCCCAGCATTTT.

The V call is TRBV28, the J call TRBJ1-5; TRBD1 agrees at 9 bases. This CDR3 is built from 14 residues. Germline assignment: CDR1 MDHEN and CDR2 SYDVKM. The trim removed 7 bases at V and 4 bases at J, leaving 5 bases unmatched. CDR3 amino acids: CASTRDRVNQPQHF. The CDR3 nucleotides are TGTGCCAGCACCCGGGACAGGGTTAATCAGCCCCAGCATTTT.

This chain joins TRBV7-9 and TRBJ2-2; the match to TRBD2 covers 12 bases. The V segment lost 2 bases and the J segment 4 bases; nucleotides outside the gene matches: 8. The CDR3 runs to 18 residues. The germline V gene has CDR1 SEHNR and CDR2 FQNEAQ (reference sequence). DNA of the CDR3: TGTGCCAGCAGCTTAAGGTCTAGCGGGAGGGCCAGCACCGGGGAGCTGTTTTTT. Translation gives CASSLRSSGRASTGELFF.

CDR3 residues: CASSQGRGRYEQYF. The CDR3 DNA reads TGTGCCAGCAGCCAAGGCAGAGGTCGGTACGAGCAGTACTTC. The rearrangement links TRBV14 to TRBJ2-7; D call uncertain. Germline lookup yields CDR1 SGHDN and CDR2 FVKESK. Between the trimmed V and J ends, which lost 1 base and 4 bases, there was a span of 11 bases. The CDR3 spans 14 residues.